Below, 27 T cell receptor beta chains from the same sample are listed, as sequenced in a study of vaccination effects on CD4 cells after COVID-19 (dated by TCRdb to 2022 to 2024). Preparation of the library involved the immunoSEQ multiplex PCR assay. Held by TCRdb, this immuneACCESS table contains in-frame sequences only and omits some clones. Under half of the omission traces to an unresolved V gene where checked; the cause of the rest is unknown. Counted in this sample were roughly 40,000 clones; 55% to 80% of them appeared once. 3.5% to 4.5% of the sample belongs to the ten largest clones. After approximately eleven days of culture, CD4+ T cells were isolated with the EasySep CD4+ T cell isolation kit. The antigens for these receptors are not known. The sequences come from CD4+ T cells from PBMCs cultured without peptide, collected before COVID-19 vaccination. These receptors were collected from a human donor who received a COVID-19 vaccine.

This clone came up a few times. The chain uses TRBV3-1 (or the pseudogene TRBV3-2) and TRBJ2-1; tentative D call: TRBD1 (6 bases). This CDR3 comprises 16 residues. Germline V gene data show CDR1 as LGHDT and CDR2 as YNNKEL (reference sequence). V was pared by 4 bases and J by 5 bases, with 18 bases between. CDR3 loop: CASSRRLTGWDNEQFF. The CDR3 coding sequence is TGTGCCAGCAGCCGCAGATTGACAGGCTGGGACAATGAGCAGTTCTTC.

The CDR3 protein is CVNGPYNQPQHF. The CDR3 DNA is TGTGTAAACGGGCCTTACAATCAGCCCCAGCATTTT. V usage is TRBV5-3 and J usage is TRBJ1-5, with no clear D. TRBV5-3 is treated as an ORF (open reading frame) with a function not yet certain. The CDR3 has 12 amino acids.

This clone came up a few times. This chain connects TRBV29-1 to TRBJ2-1, with 10 bases lining up with TRBD2. With V trimmed by 0 bases and J by 9 bases, 11 bases remained unmatched. The CDR3 length is 16 residues. Germline assignment: CDR1 SQVTM and CDR2 ANQGSEA. The CDR3 DNA reads as TGCAGCGTTGAAGATCGTGCTAGCGGGAGCCAGGGTGAGCAGTTCTTC. Its translation is CSVEDRASGSQGEQFF.

The chain uses TRBV3-1 (or the pseudogene TRBV3-2) and TRBJ2-1; D gene unclear. There are 17 residues in the CDR3. Trimming pared 0 bases from V and 0 bases from J, leaving 12 bases between. Germline V gene data show CDR1 as LGHDT and CDR2 as YNNKEL (reference sequence). The CDR3 coding sequence is TGTGCCAGCAGCCAAGATGGGCCATTGGACTCCTACAATGAGCAGTTCTTC. It codes for CASSQDGPLDSYNEQFF.

There are a few counts of this clone. The rearrangement joins TRBV30 to TRBJ1-1, with D unclear. Trimming pared 4 bases from V and 3 bases from J, leaving 24 bases between. The CDR3 loop spans 17 amino acids. The germline CDR1 and CDR2 sequences are GTSNPN and SVGIG (reference sequence). CDR3 bases: TGTGCCTGGAATTTAAACTGGGGAAACAGAGCGCACACTGAAGCTTTCTTT. It codes for CAWNLNWGNRAHTEAFF.

The chain has TRBV19 and TRBJ1-6; TRBD1 matches 8 bases. The CDR3 runs to 15 residues. Trimming cost V 3 bases and J 7 bases; bases outside gene matches: 5. Germline V gene sequence: CDR1 LNHDA, CDR2 SQIVND (reference sequence). The CDR3 region has the DNA TGTGCCAGTAGTATTGAGGACAGGGCAAATTCACCCCTCCACTTT. This encodes CASSIEDRANSPLHF.

This chain connects TRBV7-2 to TRBJ1-5; maybe TRBD1 (5 bases). Trimming pared 8 bases from V and 5 bases from J, leaving 19 bases between. Germline loops: CDR1 SGHTA, CDR2 FQGNSA. CDR3 length equals 15 residues. CDR3 sequence (DNA): TGTGCCAGCCGATTAAGCTCAGGGAGCCATCAGCCCCAGCATTTT. Translating gives CASRLSSGSHQPQHF.

There are a few counts of this clone. The gene calls are TRBV30 and TRBJ1-2, with 7 nucleotides matching TRBD1. This CDR3 has 13 residues. Germline values: CDR1 GTSNPN, CDR2 SVGIG (reference sequence). V gave up 5 bases and J gave up 7 bases; unmatched junction bases: 10. CDR3 nucleotide sequence: TGTGCCTGGGGGAAGACAGGGCGACTTGGCTACACCTTC. Its translation: CAWGKTGRLGYTF. Combining the CDR3 with reference TRBV30 and TRBJ1-2 gives the whole variable domain SQTIHQWPATLVQPVGSPLSLECTVEGTSNPNLYWYRQAAGRGLQLLFYSVGIGQISSEVPQNLSASRPQDRQFILSSKKLLLSDSGFYLCAWGKTGRLGYTFGSGTRLTVV.

The chain is built from TRBV4-2 and TRBJ1-4, with a tentative D call TRBD1 (5 bases). Trimming shortened V by 0 bases and J by 7 bases, and 15 bases separated the two germline ends. Germline V gene data show CDR1 as LGHNA and CDR2 as YNFKEQ. This CDR3 region has 16 residues. The CDR3 coding sequence is TGTGCCAGCAGCCAAGATCGGGGGGGTGGGAGTGAAAAACTGTTTTTT. This translates into CASSQDRGGGSEKLFF.

The chain recombines TRBV11-3 with TRBJ2-3, with D perhaps matching TRBD1 or TRBD2 (5 bases each). CDR3 length: 17 amino acids. The V end was cut by 1 base, the J end by 3 bases, with 17 bases between. Per germline, CDR1 SGHNT and CDR2 YENEEA. CDR3 protein: CASSLGGTLVGTDTQYF. The CDR3, as DNA: TGTGCCAGCAGCTTAGGAGGGACCCTCGTCGGAACAGATACGCAGTATTTT.

The V call is TRBV19, the J call TRBJ2-7; 9 nucleotides agree with TRBD1. Germline V gives CDR1 LNHDA, CDR2 SQIVND (reference sequence). CDR3 size: 15 residues. Germline trimming cut 4 bases from V and 6 bases from J; bases unmatched to any gene: 10. The CDR3 nucleotides are TGTGCCAGTAGTAATACAGGGGGCGTAGTGACCGAGCAGTACTTC. As protein: CASSNTGGVVTEQYF.

The V and J genes are TRBV5-1 and TRBJ2-1; the D gene is possibly TRBD1 (6 bases). Trimming stripped 2 bases from V and 9 bases from J, with 15 bases between. Germline values: CDR1 SGHRS, CDR2 YFSETQ. This CDR3 has 14 amino acids. For the CDR3, the DNA is TGCGCCAGCAGCTTTCAACAGGGTTCCGGTGAGCAGTTCTTC. Translated: CASSFQQGSGEQFF.

The chain is built from TRBV7-9 and TRBJ2-3; 9 nucleotides line up with TRBD2. V lost 3 bases to trimming and J lost 2 bases; unmatched junction nucleotides: 6. Germline loops: CDR1 SEHNR, CDR2 FQNEAQ (reference sequence). The CDR3 has 16 amino acids. CDR3: CASSLEGTSSTDTQYF. The CDR3 coding sequence is TGTGCCAGCAGCTTGGAGGGGACTAGCTCCACAGATACGCAGTATTTT.

V is TRBV4-1 and J is TRBJ2-1; the D is unclear. CDR1 is MGHRA, CDR2 YSYEKL, per germline. The CDR3 spans 12 residues. V was trimmed by 0 bases and J by 10 bases, leaving 7 bases between them. CDR3 nucleotides: TGCGCCAGCAGCCAAGATGCGAGGGAGCAGTTCTTC. It yields the protein CASSQDAREQFF.

The genes are TRBV6-1 and TRBJ1-5; D unclear. The CDR3 has 15 residues. The germline gives CDR1 MNHNS, CDR2 SASEGT. V lost 2 bases, J lost 1 base, and 9 bases lay in between. CDR3 in DNA: TGTGCCAGCAGTGAAAAAGGCTACAGCAATCAGCCCCAGCATTTT. Translated: CASSEKGYSNQPQHF.

This clone has just a few counts. V usage is TRBV2 and J usage is TRBJ1-2; 7 bases are a match to TRBD1. V was pared by 4 bases and J by 3 bases, with 5 bases of the junction left unmatched. This CDR3 spans 14 amino acids. The V gene's germline CDR1 is SNHLY and CDR2 FYNNEI. DNA for the CDR3: TGTGCCAGCAGTGGTAGGACAGGCTACTATGGCTACACCTTC. Translation: CASSGRTGYYGYTF.

This clone has just a few counts. The J gene is TRBJ2-7, the V gene TRBV6-4, with TRBD2 identical over 11 bases. Germline loops: CDR1 MRHNA, CDR2 SNTAGT. V was pared by 2 bases and J by 0 bases, with 0 bases of the junction left unmatched. The CDR3 loop spans 15 amino acids. The CDR3 region is CASSDGTSGSYEQYF. The CDR3, as DNA: TGTGCCAGCAGTGACGGGACTAGCGGCTCCTACGAGCAGTACTTC.

The rearrangement uses TRBV19 and TRBJ2-5; 9 positions agree with TRBD2. There are 15 residues in the CDR3. With 3 bases clipped from V and 6 bases from J, the junction kept 8 bases outside the gene matches. The germline V gene encodes CDR1 LNHDA and CDR2 SQIVND (reference sequence). CDR3 in amino acids: CASSMSGGKSKTQYF. The CDR3 DNA reads TGTGCCAGTAGTATGAGCGGGGGGAAGTCAAAGACCCAGTACTTC.

V usage is TRBV4-1 and J usage is TRBJ2-7, with D possibly matching TRBD2 (6 bases). The V gene's germline CDR1 is MGHRA and CDR2 YSYEKL. Between the trimmed V and J ends, which lost 5 bases and 4 bases, there was a span of 15 bases. This CDR3 is built from 14 residues. This CDR3 reads CASSDGTGRYEQYF. The CDR3 DNA sequence: TGCGCCAGCAGCGACGGGACGGGGAGGTACGAGCAGTACTTC.

V usage is TRBV19 and J usage is TRBJ1-4; D call uncertain. The V gene's germline CDR1 is LNHDA and CDR2 SQIVND (reference sequence). With 3 bases removed from V and 0 bases from J, the gap between germline ends came to 5 bases. The CDR3 totals 14 residues. As DNA, the CDR3 is TGTGCCAGTAGTATTACAGCAACTAATGAAAAACTGTTTTTT. Its protein product is CASSITATNEKLFF. The full variable domain, with the rest looked up from reference TRBV19 and TRBJ1-4, is DGGITQSPKYLFRKEGQNVTLSCEQNLNHDAMYWYRQDPGQGLRLIYYSQIVNDFQKGDIAEGYSVSREKKESFPLTVTSAQKNPTAFYLCASSITATNEKLFFGSGTQLSVL.

A single count supports this clone. The V gene is TRBV5-1, the J gene TRBJ1-2; no firm D call. The germline V gene encodes CDR1 SGHRS and CDR2 YFSETQ. The V gene lost 3 bases and the J gene lost 1 base, with 7 bases spanning the gap. The CDR3 has 13 amino acids. The CDR3 sequence is CASSSTDNYGYTF. In DNA form, the CDR3 reads TGCGCCAGCAGCTCGACCGATAACTATGGCTACACCTTC.

This clone was seen just once. The rearrangement links TRBV12-5 to TRBJ1-2; D is undetermined. V was trimmed by 2 bases and J by 3 bases, leaving 7 bases between them. The germline gives CDR1 LGHNT, CDR2 FRNRAP. The CDR3 has 13 residues. The CDR3 coding sequence is TGTGCTAGTGGTTTGTCGGCTCACTATGGCTACACCTTC. Translating it yields CASGLSAHYGYTF.

The chain combines TRBV18 with TRBJ2-1, with D possibly matching TRBD2 (7 bases). Germline V gene lookup returns CDR1 KGHSH and CDR2 LQKENI. V shed 1 base and J shed 9 bases, with 19 bases lying between them. The CDR3 is made up of 16 amino acids. CDR3 amino acids: CASSPRSQGSGGEQFF. In DNA form, the CDR3 reads TGTGCCAGCTCACCACGGTCACAGGGTTCGGGGGGTGAGCAGTTCTTC.

The chain uses TRBV18 and TRBJ1-1; no clear D gene. The V gene lost 4 bases and the J gene lost 3 bases, with 6 bases spanning the gap. The CDR3 has 12 amino acids. Germline CDR1 is KGHSH and CDR2 is LQKENI. DNA for the CDR3: TGTGCCAGCTCACAGGGTGACACTGAAGCTTTCTTT. It codes for CASSQGDTEAFF.

The chain joins TRBV19 to TRBJ1-5, with a weak D call TRBD1 (6 bases). With 7 bases removed from V and 0 bases from J, the gap between germline ends came to 22 bases. The CDR3 runs to 18 residues. Germline loops: CDR1 LNHDA, CDR2 SQIVND (reference sequence). The CDR3 sequence: CASKIAGAPVPSNQPQHF. In DNA form, the CDR3 reads TGTGCCAGTAAGATAGCGGGGGCCCCAGTTCCTAGCAATCAGCCCCAGCATTTT. Full variable domain (rest looked up from reference TRBV19 and TRBJ1-5): DGGITQSPKYLFRKEGQNVTLSCEQNLNHDAMYWYRQDPGQGLRLIYYSQIVNDFQKGDIAEGYSVSREKKESFPLTVTSAQKNPTAFYLCASKIAGAPVPSNQPQHFGDGTRLSIL.

V usage is TRBV24-1 and J usage is TRBJ2-5; the match to TRBD2 covers 14 bases. The CDR3 contains 15 residues. The J segment lost 5 bases and the V segment lost 4 bases, leaving 2 bases of the junction unmatched. Germline V CDR1 and CDR2: KGHDR, SFDVKD. DNA of the CDR3: TGTGCCACCAGTGAGGGACTAGCGGGAGTCGAGACCCAGTACTTC. It encodes CATSEGLAGVETQYF.

This clone was seen just once. The V gene is TRBV24-1, the J gene TRBJ2-5; 9 bases are shared with TRBD1. Germline V gene lookup returns CDR1 KGHDR and CDR2 SFDVKD. J lost 7 bases, V lost 5 bases, and 13 bases had no gene match. The CDR3 contains 16 residues. CDR3 protein: CATSASGQGWEGTQYF. The CDR3 DNA reads TGTGCCACCAGTGCGTCGGGACAGGGTTGGGAGGGGACCCAGTACTTC.